This T cell receptor beta chain was recorded in a study of T cell responses to AZD1222 COVID-19 vaccine. The germline gives CDR1 SNHLY, CDR2 FYNNEI. Trimming cost V 5 bases and J 2 bases; bases outside gene matches: 2. This CDR3 region has 14 residues. Study conclusions and caveats: Reports indicate that nearly half of spike-specific TCRs are directed at unmutated variant regions.

As for this clone: The antigen is not known.

The assay was immunoSEQ multiplex PCR, and TCRdb's table has in-frame clones only and misses some. The sample carries under 150,000 clones, roughly 91% recorded once. The sample in question was peripheral blood, obtained on day 0 of AZD1222 vaccination. This sequence joins TRBV2 and TRBJ1-3; 8 bases align to TRBD1. The source is an adult in good health. The CDR3 here is CASSQQGAGNTIYF. CDR3 nucleotide sequence: TGTGCCAGCAGTCAACAGGGGGCTGGAAACACCATATATTTT.